The source of this T cell receptor beta chain is a study of OX40 agonist ivuxolimab in advanced cancers. About the study: A male proportion of about 86% was recorded, with mean age about 62 years and range roughly 20 to 85.

The length of the CDR3 is 14 residues. The V gene's germline CDR1 is ENHRY and CDR2 SYGVKD. V lost 8 bases and J lost 0; bases outside the gene matches: 3. The data were produced by immunoSEQ multiplex PCR, yet TCRdb's version contains in-frame clones alone and is incomplete. The table has almost 50,000 clones, around 80% seen once. The chain is built from TRBV10-3 and TRBJ1-3, with 8 bases fitting TRBD1. Sequenced material: CD4+ or CD8+ T cells sorted from blood, taken in a trial of the OX40 agonist ivuxolimab. This sequence originates from an adult with an advanced solid tumor such as melanoma, head and neck, liver or kidney cancer. The chain's CDR3 is CAIGTGSSGNTIYF. The CDR3 DNA follows: TGTGCCATCGGGACAGGCAGCTCTGGAAACACCATATATTTT.